These 25 T cell receptor beta chains were all obtained from the same sample, sequenced in a study of cytomegalovirus exposure and HLA in healthy donors. Assay used: immunoSEQ multiplex PCR; TCRdb lists only in-frame clones, some missing. The table records about 110,000 clones, around 95% of them present only once. The sample comprised PBMCs. These receptor sequences come from a woman aged 18-29 years in good health and CMV-seronegative.

This clone has just one count. The chain joins TRBV6-5 to TRBJ2-7; 8 nucleotides align to TRBD1. Trimming at V came to 2 bases and at J to 3 bases, leaving 6 bases not matched to a gene. The CDR3 covers 15 residues. Germline assignment: CDR1 MNHEY and CDR2 SVGAGI. CDR3 sequence reads: CASSYRVQGGYEQYF. CDR3 nucleotide sequence: TGTGCCAGCAGTTACAGGGTACAGGGGGGCTACGAGCAGTACTTC.

This chain links TRBV4-3 with TRBJ2-1, with D unclear. Germline CDR1 reads LGHNA; CDR2 reads YSLEER. Trimming cost V 2 bases and J 4 bases, with 6 bases left between them. CDR3 length: 13 amino acids. The DNA of the CDR3 is TGCGCCAGCAGCCAAATGAGATACAATGAGCAGTTCTTC. It specifies CASSQMRYNEQFF.

The V gene is TRBV19, the J gene TRBJ2-3; 16 nucleotides line up with TRBD2. Germline loops: CDR1 LNHDA, CDR2 SQIVND (reference sequence). With V trimmed by 9 bases and J by 5 bases, 14 bases remained unmatched. CDR3 length: 18 residues. CDR3 in amino acids: CASANPGLAGGRGDTQYF. CDR3 DNA sequence: TGTGCCAGCGCCAACCCGGGACTAGCGGGGGGGCGCGGAGATACGCAGTATTTT.

This chain connects TRBV11-2 to TRBJ2-2; D is perhaps TRBD1 (6 bases). Germline lookup yields CDR1 SGHAT and CDR2 FQNNGV. This CDR3 contains 14 residues. V shed 5 bases and J shed 1 base, with 8 bases lying between them. The CDR3: CASSLGQNTGELFF. The CDR3 bases are TGTGCCAGCAGCCTGGGACAGAACACCGGGGAGCTGTTTTTT. Supplemented by reference TRBV11-2 and TRBJ2-2, the full variable domain reads EAGVAQSPRYKIIEKRQSVAFWCNPISGHATLYWYQQILGQGPKLLIQFQNNGVVDDSQLPKDRFSAERLKGVDSTLKIQPAKLEDSAVYLCASSLGQNTGELFFGEGSRLTVL.

Here the CDR3 DNA reads TGCGCCAGCAGCCAAGGGACAGGGGATGGCTACACCTTC. Amino acids: CASSQGTGDGYTF. This chain uses TRBV4-3 with TRBJ1-2; 9 bases are shared with TRBD1. The CDR3 loop spans 13 amino acids. With V trimmed by 1 base and J by 6 bases, 0 bases remained unmatched. Germline V gives CDR1 LGHNA, CDR2 YSLEER.

The J gene is TRBJ1-2, the V gene TRBV28; 9 bases are shared with TRBD1. CDR1 MDHEN and CDR2 SYDVKM come from the germline V gene. Trimming took 6 bases from V and 2 from J; bases not matched to a gene: 10. This CDR3 comprises 16 residues. This CDR3 is CASSLPRDRENYGYTF. The DNA of the CDR3 is TGTGCCAGCAGCCTACCCCGGGACAGGGAGAACTATGGCTACACCTTC.

The V gene is TRBV10-3, the J gene TRBJ2-5; 8 bases map to TRBD1. Germline trimming cut 5 bases from V and 5 bases from J; bases unmatched to any gene: 7. There are 14 residues in the CDR3. Germline V gene data show CDR1 as ENHRY and CDR2 as SYGVKD. CDR3 sequence: CAISTGTGGETQYF. CDR3 in DNA: TGTGCCATCAGTACCGGGACAGGAGGGGAGACCCAGTACTTC.

V and J are TRBV10-1 and TRBJ2-5; D is perhaps TRBD1 (5 bases). V lost 1 base, J lost 4 bases, and 10 bases lay in between. CDR3 length: 14 residues. CDR1 is WNHNN and CDR2 is SYGVQD in the germline V gene (reference sequence). In DNA form, the CDR3 reads TGCGCCAGCAGTGAGTTCAGGCAGGGAGAGACCCAGTACTTC. Translated, it gives CASSEFRQGETQYF.

CDR3 amino acids: CASSSTGGGSQYF. Here the CDR3 DNA reads TGTGCCAGCAGCTCTACAGGGGGCGGGTCCCAGTACTTC. The chain combines TRBV7-3 with TRBJ2-5; TRBD1 aligns across 9 bases. CDR3 length: 13 amino acids. The V gene's germline CDR1 is SGHTA and CDR2 FQGTGA. V lost 4 bases, J lost 9 bases, and 6 bases stayed unmatched.

This clone was counted between two and nine times. V usage is TRBV2 and J usage is TRBJ1-1, with D uncertain. The CDR3 runs 13 residues. V was trimmed by 6 bases and J by 3 bases, leaving 11 bases between them. Germline values: CDR1 SNHLY, CDR2 FYNNEI. As DNA, the CDR3 is TGTGCCAGCAGCCAAACCGGGGACACTGAAGCTTTCTTT. Translation gives CASSQTGDTEAFF.

The chain recombines TRBV30 with TRBJ2-2; 10 bases agree with TRBD1. The length of the CDR3 is 14 residues. The ends lost 2 bases at V and 5 bases at J; junction bases unmatched: 2. From germline, CDR1 is GTSNPN and CDR2 SVGIG (reference sequence). Here the CDR3 reads CAWSRTGGTGELFF. The CDR3 nucleotides read TGTGCCTGGAGTCGGACAGGGGGGACCGGGGAGCTGTTTTTT.

The chain's CDR3 is CASSFRTGRREQYF. For the CDR3, the DNA is TGTGCCAGCAGCTTTAGGACAGGGCGACGCGAGCAGTACTTC. The chain employs TRBV5-6 and TRBJ2-7; TRBD1 agrees at 8 bases. Trimming at V came to 2 bases and at J to 6 bases, leaving 7 bases not matched to a gene. Germline CDR1 reads SGHDT; CDR2 reads YYEEEE. There are 14 residues in the CDR3. Full variable domain (rest looked up from reference TRBV5-6 and TRBJ2-7): DAGVTQSPTHLIKTRGQQVTLRCSPKSGHDTVSWYQQALGQGPQFIFQYYEEEERQRGNFPDRFSGHQFPNYSSELNVNALLLGDSALYLCASSFRTGRREQYFGPGTRLTVT.

The chain recombines TRBV5-6 with TRBJ2-7; D is undetermined. Trimming stripped 0 bases from V and 2 bases from J, with 9 bases between. Germline loops: CDR1 SGHDT, CDR2 YYEEEE. The CDR3 is made up of 14 amino acids. The CDR3 is CASSLALETYEQYF. Written as DNA, the CDR3 is TGTGCCAGCAGCTTGGCGCTAGAGACCTACGAGCAGTACTTC.

The chain uses TRBV28 and TRBJ1-2, with TRBD1 as a possible D gene (6 bases). Germline V gene sequence: CDR1 MDHEN, CDR2 SYDVKM. V gave up 6 bases and J gave up 0 bases, with 8 bases separating them. The CDR3 sequence is 13 residues long. DNA of the CDR3: TGTGCCAGCAGGACAGGTACTAACTATGGCTACACCTTC. Translating it yields CASRTGTNYGYTF.

The genes are TRBV28 and TRBJ1-6; weak D call: TRBD1 (6 bases). Looked up from germline, CDR1 is MDHEN and CDR2 is SYDVKM. The CDR3 sequence is 15 residues long. Trimming pared 5 bases from V and 8 bases from J, leaving 16 bases between. In nucleotides, the CDR3 is TGTGCCAGCAGTCAGGGGCGGACAAGAGATTCACCCCTCCACTTT. Translation gives CASSQGRTRDSPLHF.

The gene calls are TRBV7-3 and TRBJ2-7, with 10 bases matching TRBD2. Germline V lookup: CDR1 SGHTA, CDR2 FQGTGA. V gave up 5 bases and J gave up 3 bases; unmatched junction bases: 10. This CDR3 has 16 amino acids. As DNA, the CDR3 is TGTGCCAGCAGCAAGGTAGCGGGGGGCCTTGGCTACGAGCAGTACTTC. As protein: CASSKVAGGLGYEQYF.

The chain is built from TRBV29-1 and TRBJ2-5, with 9 nucleotides matching TRBD1. Per germline, CDR1 SQVTM and CDR2 ANQGSEA. The CDR3 is made up of 14 amino acids. The J segment lost 3 bases and the V segment lost 7 bases, leaving 9 bases of the junction unmatched. CDR3 amino acids: CSADQTGGEETQYF. The CDR3 DNA reads as TGCAGCGCTGATCAGACAGGGGGGGAAGAGACCCAGTACTTC.

J is TRBJ1-2 and V is TRBV28, with 9 nucleotides matching TRBD1. The CDR3 is made up of 17 amino acids. The V gene's germline CDR1 is MDHEN and CDR2 SYDVKM. With 2 bases clipped from V and 7 bases from J, the junction kept 14 bases outside the gene matches. The CDR3 region is CASSLGRNRGPLGGYTF. The CDR3 DNA reads TGTGCCAGCAGTTTAGGTAGAAACAGGGGGCCTCTTGGTGGCTACACCTTC.

V gene TRBV19 combines with J gene TRBJ1-1; D may be TRBD1 (5 bases). V lost 5 bases, J lost 1 base, and 14 bases lay in between. This CDR3 is 15 amino acids long. Germline lookup yields CDR1 LNHDA and CDR2 SQIVND (reference sequence). The CDR3 here is CASSLGRQGNTEAFF. The CDR3 bases are TGTGCCAGTAGTCTGGGTCGGCAGGGGAACACTGAAGCTTTCTTT.

The chain is built from TRBV15 and TRBJ2-1; 10 bases agree with TRBD2. Germline-derived CDR1 and CDR2 are LNHNV and YYDKDF (reference sequence). There are 20 residues in the CDR3. Unmatched junction bases numbered 18, after V lost 0 bases and J lost 7 bases. The CDR3 DNA reads as TGTGCCACCAGCAGAGATTCTGCGTGGGAAGCGGGGGGGCTAGTAAATGAGCAGTTCTTC. Its translation: CATSRDSAWEAGGLVNEQFF.

V usage is TRBV7-9 and J usage is TRBJ1-2; tentative D call: TRBD1 (6 bases). The CDR3 is 15 amino acids. Trimming took off 5 bases at V and 4 bases at J, with 17 bases between the two ends. Germline loops: CDR1 SEHNR, CDR2 FQNEAQ (reference sequence). CDR3 loop: CASSPETGWLYGYTF. CDR3 bases: TGTGCCAGCAGCCCGGAAACAGGGTGGCTCTATGGCTACACCTTC.

The chain combines TRBV4-3 with TRBJ2-2; the D gene is possibly TRBD2 (5 bases). Trimming left V 1 base short and J 6 bases short, with 12 bases between. Looked up from germline, CDR1 is LGHNA and CDR2 is YSLEER. The CDR3 runs 15 residues. The CDR3 spells CASSQGEYPPGELFF. CDR3 nucleotides: TGCGCCAGCAGCCAAGGGGAGTACCCGCCCGGGGAGCTGTTTTTT.

This chain connects TRBV5-4 to TRBJ1-6; TRBD1 agrees at 8 bases. CDR3 size: 16 residues. Trimming removed 5 bases from V and 3 bases from J; junction bases left unmatched: 7. Germline CDR1 and CDR2: SGHNT and YYREEE (reference sequence). The CDR3 DNA reads TGTGCCAGCAGTAGCCGGGACAGGAACTATAATTCACCCCTCCACTTT. Protein product: CASSSRDRNYNSPLHF.

The V and J genes are TRBV5-6 and TRBJ1-2; D remains unclear. Trimming shortened V by 0 bases and J by 0 bases, and 6 bases separated the two germline ends. Germline lookup yields CDR1 SGHDT and CDR2 YYEEEE. This CDR3 comprises 14 residues. This chain's CDR3 is CASSLDVANYGYTF. In DNA, the CDR3 is TGTGCCAGCAGCTTGGACGTAGCTAACTATGGCTACACCTTC.

The genes are TRBV4-2 and TRBJ2-3; a weak D match, TRBD2 (5 bases). This CDR3 has 15 residues. V shed 0 bases and J shed 0 bases, with 7 bases lying between them. Germline-derived CDR1 and CDR2 are LGHNA and YNFKEQ. The CDR3 DNA reads TGTGCCAGCAGCCAAGAACGGGGTAGCACAGATACGCAGTATTTT. Protein product: CASSQERGSTDTQYF.